This T cell receptor beta chain was identified during a study of shared clonotypes between healthy human individuals. General study results and limits: Among a few donors, roughly 5% of naive CD4 clonotypes were found in common. What naive subsets generally showed was a larger estimated richness than memory subsets showed.

Donation came from healthy HIV-negative adults that had no recent acute infections or vaccinations. The germline V gene encodes CDR1 SQVTM and CDR2 ANQGSEA. The length of the CDR3 is 12 residues. Trimming removed 4 bases at V and 2 bases at J, with 6 bases between. Comment on this clone: As yet, its antigen is unknown.

Source study methods: Sequence data from immunoSEQ were junction-only and lacked quality scores; consequently, filtering differed. The protocol was immunoSEQ multiplex PCR, while the TCRdb copy is restricted to in-frame clones and leaves out a portion. V and J calls and clone size are copied from that table; D and trimming were computed from the DNA. The profile shows 2 million to 2.5 million clones, over 85% of them singletons. The gene calls are TRBV29-1 and TRBJ1-5; no reliable D call. This receptor was obtained from a man aged 18-30 years in good health. Some clones in this sample may be carry-over from other donors' samples. Sequencing was carried out using naive CD4+ T cells from PBMCs. Subset in this sample: CD45RA+ positively selected. The CDR3: CSVGWGNQPQHF. The CDR3, as DNA: TGCAGCGTTGGTTGGGGCAATCAGCCCCAGCATTTT.